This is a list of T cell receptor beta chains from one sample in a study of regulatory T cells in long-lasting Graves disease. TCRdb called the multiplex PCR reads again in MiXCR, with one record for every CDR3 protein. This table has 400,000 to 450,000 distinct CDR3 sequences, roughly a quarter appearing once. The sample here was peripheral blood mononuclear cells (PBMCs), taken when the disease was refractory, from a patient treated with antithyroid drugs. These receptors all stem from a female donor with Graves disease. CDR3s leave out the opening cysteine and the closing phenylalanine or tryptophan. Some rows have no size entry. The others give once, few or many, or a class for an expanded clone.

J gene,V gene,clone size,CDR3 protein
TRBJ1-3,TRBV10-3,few,AISDSGNTIY
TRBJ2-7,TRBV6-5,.,ASSYNWLTRGYEQY
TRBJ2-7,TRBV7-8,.,ASSLGGTGNEQY
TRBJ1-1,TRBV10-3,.,AISDLRGRTEAF
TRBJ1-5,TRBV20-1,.,SALGASNQPQH
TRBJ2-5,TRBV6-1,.,ASRPGAPERETQY
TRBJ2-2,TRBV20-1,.,SARRAGWVGELF
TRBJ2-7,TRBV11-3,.,ASSLDLGYEQY
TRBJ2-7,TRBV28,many,ASSFEGGTYEQY
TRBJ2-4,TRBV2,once,ASSAAPSAKNIQY
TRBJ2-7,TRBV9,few,ASSVSPWQGGEQY
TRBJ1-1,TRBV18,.,ASSPPWEGEAF
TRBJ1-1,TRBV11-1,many,ASSLYSRAEAF
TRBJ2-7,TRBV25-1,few,ATNQGRTSYERY
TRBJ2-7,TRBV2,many,ASSPGLALEQY
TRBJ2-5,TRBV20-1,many,STRPHVGEETQY
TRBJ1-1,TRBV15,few,ATSDNTEAF
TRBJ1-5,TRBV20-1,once,SARTPGQGFSNQPQH
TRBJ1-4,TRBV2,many,ATKGQVDEKLF
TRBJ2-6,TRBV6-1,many,ASTPETSGANVLT
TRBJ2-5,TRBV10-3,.,AIGGSQETQY
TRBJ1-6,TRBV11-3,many,ASSSVLGSPLH